These 15 T cell receptor beta chains share one sample of origin, sequenced in a study of T cell repertoires in cytomegalovirus infection. TCRdb independently ran MiXCR on the reads; one entry per CDR3 protein. The top ten clones hold 13% of a sample with fewer than 550,000 distinct CDR3 sequences, around a quarter of them seen once. Sequenced input: PBMCs. These receptors originate from a human donor in good health (CMV status not recorded). Some clones in this sample may be carry-over from other donors' samples.

V and J are TRBV27 and TRBJ1-1, with unresolved D. Germline assignment: CDR1 MNHEY and CDR2 SMNVEV (reference sequence). The CDR3 extends over 14 amino acids. V shed 2 bases and J shed 1 base, with 8 bases lying between them. The CDR3 DNA reads as TGTGCCAGCAGTTTAGGGCTGAAGAACACTGAAGCTTTCTTT. Encoded protein: CASSLGLKNTEAFF.

This clonotype was counted a few times. The V call is TRBV12-5, the J call TRBJ1-5; tentatively, D is TRBD1 (5 bases). Germline V gives CDR1 LGHNT, CDR2 FRNRAP. The length of the CDR3 is 16 residues. Deletions cut 5 bases from V and 2 bases from J, with 16 bases between. Here the CDR3 DNA reads TGTGCTAGTGGTCCCCCCCCGGGGGGGGGCAATCAGCCCCAGCATTTT. Translating it yields CASGPPPGGGNQPQHF.

CDR3 nucleotide sequence: TGTGCCAGCAGTTTAACCTCCACTGGAAAGACCCAGTACTTC. It specifies CASSLTSTGKTQYF. The chain carries TRBV28 and TRBJ2-5; D not resolved. The CDR3 covers 14 residues. Germline V gene lookup returns CDR1 MDHEN and CDR2 SYDVKM. Trimming took 2 bases from V and 6 from J, leaving 13 bases between them.

The chain combines TRBV28 with TRBJ1-4; 8 positions agree with TRBD1. J lost 2 bases, V lost 3 bases, and 2 bases had no gene match. The CDR3 is made up of 15 amino acids. In germline, CDR1 is MDHEN, CDR2 SYDVKM. The CDR3 reads CASSFGQGTNEKLFF. Written as DNA, the CDR3 is TGTGCCAGCAGTTTTGGACAGGGCACTAATGAAAAACTGTTTTTT.

The chain joins TRBV7-2 to TRBJ2-7; weak D call: TRBD2 (5 bases). The length of the CDR3 is 17 residues. In germline, CDR1 is SGHTA, CDR2 FQGNSA. V lost 2 bases and J lost 0, with 17 bases in between. The CDR3: CASSLTEGGSSSYEQYF. CDR3 DNA sequence: TGTGCCAGCAGCTTAACCGAAGGCGGGTCTAGCTCCTACGAGCAGTACTTC.

V and J are TRBV13 and TRBJ2-5, with D perhaps matching TRBD1 or TRBD2 (6 bases each). The germline V and J ends were trimmed by 5 bases and 5 bases, with 15 bases remaining between them. Germline assignment: CDR1 PRHDT and CDR2 FYEKMQ (reference sequence). CDR3 size: 14 residues. CDR3 amino acids: CASSDRRGLETQYF. Here the CDR3 DNA reads TGTGCCAGCAGCGACAGGCGGGGTCTGGAGACCCAGTACTTC.

This clonotype has ten or more counts. The chain is built from TRBV7-8 and TRBJ2-5, with 8 bases aligning to TRBD1. Germline V gene data show CDR1 as SGHVS and CDR2 as FQNEAQ. The CDR3 covers 15 residues. J lost 2 bases, V lost 5 bases, and 7 bases had no gene match. For the CDR3, the DNA is TGTGCCAGCAGCGTCGCAGGGGGCGGGCAAGAGACCCAGTACTTC. Translating gives CASSVAGGGQETQYF.

This clonotype turned up a few times. The rearrangement joins TRBV20-1 to TRBJ2-6; D is ambiguous. The ends were cut back, 6 bases at V and 4 bases at J, with 19 bases in the middle. The CDR3 contains 16 residues. From germline, CDR1 is DFQATT and CDR2 SNEGSKA (reference sequence). For the CDR3, the DNA is TGCAGTGCCCCCCCCCCGCCCATGCCAGGGGCCAACGTCCTGACTTTC. This sequence encodes CSAPPPPMPGANVLTF.

This chain connects TRBV5-4 to TRBJ1-3; a weak D match, TRBD1 (5 bases). This CDR3 comprises 15 residues. Germline CDR1 reads SGHNT; CDR2 reads YYREEE (reference sequence). The V end lost 3 bases, the J end lost 0 bases, and 10 bases lay between the germline ends. The CDR3 sequence: CASSSDGTSGNTIYF. CDR3 nucleotides: TGTGCCAGCAGCTCGGACGGGACCTCTGGAAACACCATATATTTT.

V gene TRBV20-1 combines with J gene TRBJ1-6; 9 bases are a match to TRBD1. V lost 3 bases and J lost 7; bases outside the gene matches: 7. CDR1 and CDR2 from the germline V gene are DFQATT and SNEGSKA (reference sequence). This CDR3 is 15 amino acids long. The CDR3 protein is CSAREGQGGNSPLHF. The CDR3, as DNA: TGCAGTGCTAGGGAGGGACAGGGCGGGAATTCACCCCTCCACTTT.

This clonotype showed up many times. The rearrangement uses TRBV7-2 and TRBJ2-6, with D unclear. The CDR3 totals 18 residues. V gave up 0 bases and J gave up 0 bases, with 12 bases separating them. CDR1 and CDR2 (germline): SGHTA, FQGNSA. The CDR3 protein is CASSLAFTLSSGANVLTF. The DNA for the CDR3 is TGTGCCAGCAGCTTAGCCTTTACCCTTAGCTCTGGGGCCAACGTCCTGACTTTC.

In this sample, this clonotype turned up a few times. V usage is TRBV7-9 and J usage is TRBJ2-2, with 8 nucleotides matching TRBD2. With V trimmed by 10 bases and J by 6 bases, 19 bases remained unmatched. This CDR3 has 17 residues. Germline loops: CDR1 SEHNR, CDR2 FQNEAQ (reference sequence). CDR3: CAIQPLGLGIEPGELFF. CDR3 DNA sequence: TGTGCCATCCAGCCTTTGGGACTAGGGATCGAGCCCGGGGAGCTGTTTTTT.

The chain recombines TRBV14 with TRBJ1-6, with D possibly matching TRBD1 (6 bases). The V gene's germline CDR1 is SGHDN and CDR2 FVKESK. The CDR3 runs to 14 residues. Trimming took off 1 base at V and 10 bases at J, with 11 bases between the two ends. For the CDR3, the DNA is TGTGCCAGCAGCCAAGGTTCCAGGGGCTCACCCCTCCACTTT. This codes for CASSQGSRGSPLHF.

This chain joins TRBV20-1 and TRBJ1-1, with 10 bases aligning to TRBD1. After removal of 0 bases from V and 5 bases from J, the junction contained 12 bases not matched to a gene. The CDR3 covers 17 residues. The V gene's germline CDR1 is DFQATT and CDR2 SNEGSKA (reference sequence). As DNA, the CDR3 is TGCAGTGCTAGAGATTTGTTCTTGGACAGGGGGGGGACTGAAGCTTTCTTT. Its protein product is CSARDLFLDRGGTEAFF.

The sample holds many counts of this clonotype. The V call is TRBV19, the J call TRBJ2-5; 8 nucleotides line up with TRBD1. V dropped 3 bases and J dropped 9; count of bases not matched to a gene: 12. This CDR3 has 15 residues. Germline CDR1 reads LNHDA; CDR2 reads SQIVND (reference sequence). CDR3 bases: TGTGCCAGTAGTATTTTTGGGGACAGGTTAACGGCCCAGTACTTC. Its protein is CASSIFGDRLTAQYF.